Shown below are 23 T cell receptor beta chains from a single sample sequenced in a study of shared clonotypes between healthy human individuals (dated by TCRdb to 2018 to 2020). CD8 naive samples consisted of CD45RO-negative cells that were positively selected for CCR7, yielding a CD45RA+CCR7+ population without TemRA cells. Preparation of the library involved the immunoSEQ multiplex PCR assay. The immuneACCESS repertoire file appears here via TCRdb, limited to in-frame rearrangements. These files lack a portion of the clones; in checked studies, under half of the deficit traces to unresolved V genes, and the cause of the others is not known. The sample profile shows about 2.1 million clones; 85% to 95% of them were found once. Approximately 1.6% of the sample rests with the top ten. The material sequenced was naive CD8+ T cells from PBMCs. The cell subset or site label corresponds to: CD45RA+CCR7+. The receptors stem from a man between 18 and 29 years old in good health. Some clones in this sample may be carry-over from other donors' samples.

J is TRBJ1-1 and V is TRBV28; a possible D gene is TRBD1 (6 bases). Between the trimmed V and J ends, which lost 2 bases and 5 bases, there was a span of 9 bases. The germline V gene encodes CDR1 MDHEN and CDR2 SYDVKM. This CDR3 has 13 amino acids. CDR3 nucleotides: TGTGCCAGCAGTTTACAGGGGTGGACTGAAGCTTTCTTT. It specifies CASSLQGWTEAFF.

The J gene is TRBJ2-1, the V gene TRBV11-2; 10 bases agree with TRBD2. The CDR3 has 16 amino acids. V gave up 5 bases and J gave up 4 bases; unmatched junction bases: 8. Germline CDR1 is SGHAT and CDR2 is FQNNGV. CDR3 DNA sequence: TGTGCCAGCAGCCCACCGGGACTAGCGTCATACAATGAGCAGTTCTTC. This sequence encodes CASSPPGLASYNEQFF. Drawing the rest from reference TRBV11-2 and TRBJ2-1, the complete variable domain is EAGVAQSPRYKIIEKRQSVAFWCNPISGHATLYWYQQILGQGPKLLIQFQNNGVVDDSQLPKDRFSAERLKGVDSTLKIQPAKLEDSAVYLCASSPPGLASYNEQFFGPGTRLTVL.

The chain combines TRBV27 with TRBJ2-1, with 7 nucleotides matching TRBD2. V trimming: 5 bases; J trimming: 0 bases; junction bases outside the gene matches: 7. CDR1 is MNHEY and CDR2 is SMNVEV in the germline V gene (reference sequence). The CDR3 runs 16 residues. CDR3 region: CASSDFGGSSYNEQFF. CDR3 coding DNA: TGTGCCAGCAGTGACTTCGGCGGGAGCTCCTACAATGAGCAGTTCTTC.

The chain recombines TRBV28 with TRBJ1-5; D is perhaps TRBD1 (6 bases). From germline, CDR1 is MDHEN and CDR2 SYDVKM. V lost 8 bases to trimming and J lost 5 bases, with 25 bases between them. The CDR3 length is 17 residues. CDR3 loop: CASLGGRGTYFDQPQHF. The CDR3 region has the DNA TGTGCCAGCCTCGGCGGCCGCGGGACATACTTTGATCAGCCCCAGCATTTT.

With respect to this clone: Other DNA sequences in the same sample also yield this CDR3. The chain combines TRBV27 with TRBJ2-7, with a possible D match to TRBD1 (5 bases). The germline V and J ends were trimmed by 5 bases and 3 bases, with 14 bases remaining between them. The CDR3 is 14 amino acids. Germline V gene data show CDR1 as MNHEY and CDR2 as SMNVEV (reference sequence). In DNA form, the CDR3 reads TGTGCCAGCAGTCTCCTGGGGCAGGGCTACGAGCAGTACTTC. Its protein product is CASSLLGQGYEQYF.

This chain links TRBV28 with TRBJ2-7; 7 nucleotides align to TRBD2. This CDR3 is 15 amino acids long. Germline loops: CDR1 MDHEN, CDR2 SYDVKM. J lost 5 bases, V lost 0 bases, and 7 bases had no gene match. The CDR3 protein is CASSLWSGTGDEQYF. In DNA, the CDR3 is TGTGCCAGCAGTTTATGGAGCGGGACGGGGGACGAGCAGTACTTC.

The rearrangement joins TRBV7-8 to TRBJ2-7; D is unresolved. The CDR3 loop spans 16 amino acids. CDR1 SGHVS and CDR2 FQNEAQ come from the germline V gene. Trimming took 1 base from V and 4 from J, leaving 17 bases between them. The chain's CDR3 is CASSLGEPWGLYEQYF. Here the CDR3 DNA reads TGTGCCAGCAGCTTAGGTGAACCATGGGGATTGTACGAGCAGTACTTC.

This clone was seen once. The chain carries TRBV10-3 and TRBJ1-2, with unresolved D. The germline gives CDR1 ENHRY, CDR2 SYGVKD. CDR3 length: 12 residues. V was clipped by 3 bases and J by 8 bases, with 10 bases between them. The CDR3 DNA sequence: TGTGCCATCAGTGATGAGGAATGGGGCTACACCTTC. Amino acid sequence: CAISDEEWGYTF.

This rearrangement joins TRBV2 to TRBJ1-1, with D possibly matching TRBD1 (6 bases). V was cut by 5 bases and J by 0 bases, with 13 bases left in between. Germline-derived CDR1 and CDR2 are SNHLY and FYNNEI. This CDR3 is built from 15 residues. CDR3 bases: TGTGCCAGCAGTCCAGGACAGATCCTGAACACTGAAGCTTTCTTT. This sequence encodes CASSPGQILNTEAFF.

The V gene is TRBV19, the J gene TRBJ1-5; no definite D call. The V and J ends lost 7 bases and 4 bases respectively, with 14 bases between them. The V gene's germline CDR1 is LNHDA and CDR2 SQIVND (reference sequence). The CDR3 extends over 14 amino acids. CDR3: CASNAPGRNQPQHF. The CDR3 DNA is TGTGCCAGTAACGCACCCGGACGGAATCAGCCCCAGCATTTT.

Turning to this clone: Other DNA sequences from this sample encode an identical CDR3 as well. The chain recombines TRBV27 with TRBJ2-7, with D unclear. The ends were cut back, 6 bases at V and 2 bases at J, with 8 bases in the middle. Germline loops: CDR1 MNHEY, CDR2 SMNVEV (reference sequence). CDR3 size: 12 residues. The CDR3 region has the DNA TGTGCCAGCAGCCGAGACCCCTACGAGCAGTACTTC. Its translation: CASSRDPYEQYF.

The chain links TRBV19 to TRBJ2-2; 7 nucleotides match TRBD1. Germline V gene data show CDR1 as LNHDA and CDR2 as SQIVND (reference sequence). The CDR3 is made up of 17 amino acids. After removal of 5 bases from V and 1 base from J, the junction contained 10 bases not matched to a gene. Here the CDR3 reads CASSDDNRGGNTGELFF. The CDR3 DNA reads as TGTGCCAGTAGTGATGATAACAGGGGCGGGAACACCGGGGAGCTGTTTTTT.

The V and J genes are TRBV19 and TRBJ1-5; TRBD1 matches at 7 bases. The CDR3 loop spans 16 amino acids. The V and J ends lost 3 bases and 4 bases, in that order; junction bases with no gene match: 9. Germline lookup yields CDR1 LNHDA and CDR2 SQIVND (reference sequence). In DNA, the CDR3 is TGTGCCAGTAGTATGGGAGACAGGGTGAGAAATCAGCCCCAGCATTTT. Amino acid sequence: CASSMGDRVRNQPQHF.

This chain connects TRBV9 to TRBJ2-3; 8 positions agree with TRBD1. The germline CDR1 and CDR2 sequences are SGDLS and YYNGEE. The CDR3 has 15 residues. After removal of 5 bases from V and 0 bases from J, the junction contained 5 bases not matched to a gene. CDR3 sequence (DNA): TGTGCCAGCAGTGGGGGACAGGTGAGCACAGATACGCAGTATTTT. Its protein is CASSGGQVSTDTQYF.

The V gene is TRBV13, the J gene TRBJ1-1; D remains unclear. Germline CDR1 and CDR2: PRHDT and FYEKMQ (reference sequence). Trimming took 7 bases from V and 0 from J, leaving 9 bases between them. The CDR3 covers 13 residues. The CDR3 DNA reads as TGTGCCAGCACCTCCATCCTGAACACTGAAGCTTTCTTT. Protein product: CASTSILNTEAFF.

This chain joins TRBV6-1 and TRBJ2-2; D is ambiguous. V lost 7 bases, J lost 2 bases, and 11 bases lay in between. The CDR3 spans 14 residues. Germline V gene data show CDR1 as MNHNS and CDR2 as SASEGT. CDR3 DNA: TGTGCCAGCACCAGATGGGGAAACACCGGGGAGCTGTTTTTT. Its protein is CASTRWGNTGELFF.

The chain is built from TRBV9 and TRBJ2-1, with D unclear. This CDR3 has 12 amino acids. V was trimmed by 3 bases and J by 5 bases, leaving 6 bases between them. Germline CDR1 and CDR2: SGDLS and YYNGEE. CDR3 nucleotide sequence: TGTGCCAGCAGCGAAAATAACAATGAGCAGTTCTTC. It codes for CASSENNNEQFF.

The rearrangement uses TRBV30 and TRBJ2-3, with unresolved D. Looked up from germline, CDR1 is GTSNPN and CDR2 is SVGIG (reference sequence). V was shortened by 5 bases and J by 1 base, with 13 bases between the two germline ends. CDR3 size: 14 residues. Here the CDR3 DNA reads TGTGCCTGGGCCGGGCTTCCTGGCACAGATACGCAGTATTTT. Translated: CAWAGLPGTDTQYF.

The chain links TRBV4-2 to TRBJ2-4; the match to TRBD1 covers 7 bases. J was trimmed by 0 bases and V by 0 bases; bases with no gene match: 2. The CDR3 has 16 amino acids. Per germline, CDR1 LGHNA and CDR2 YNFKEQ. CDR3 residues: CASSQEDRIAKNIQYF. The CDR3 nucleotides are TGTGCCAGCAGCCAAGAGGACAGGATAGCCAAAAACATTCAGTACTTC.

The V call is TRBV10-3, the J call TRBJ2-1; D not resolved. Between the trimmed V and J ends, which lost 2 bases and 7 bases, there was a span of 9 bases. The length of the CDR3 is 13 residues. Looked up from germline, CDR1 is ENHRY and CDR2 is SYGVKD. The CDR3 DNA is TGTGCCATCAGTGAGGTTTTAATGAATGAGCAGTTCTTC. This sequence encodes CAISEVLMNEQFF.

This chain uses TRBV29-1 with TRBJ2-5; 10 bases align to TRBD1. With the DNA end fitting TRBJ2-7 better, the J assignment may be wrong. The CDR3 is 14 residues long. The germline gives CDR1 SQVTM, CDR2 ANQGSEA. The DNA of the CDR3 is TGCAGCGTTGAAGGGGACAGGGGCCCATACGAGCAGTACTTC. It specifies CSVEGDRGPYEQYF.

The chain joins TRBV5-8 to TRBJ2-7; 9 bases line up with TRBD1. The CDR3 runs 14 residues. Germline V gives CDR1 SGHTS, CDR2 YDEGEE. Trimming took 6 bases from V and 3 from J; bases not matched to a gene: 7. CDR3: CASTRDRANYEQYF. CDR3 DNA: TGTGCCAGCACCCGGGACAGGGCAAACTACGAGCAGTACTTC.

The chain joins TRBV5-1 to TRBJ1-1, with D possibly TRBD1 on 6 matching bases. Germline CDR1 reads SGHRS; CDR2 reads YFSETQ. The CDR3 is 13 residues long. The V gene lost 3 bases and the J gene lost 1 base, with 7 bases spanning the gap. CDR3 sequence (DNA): TGCGCCAGCAGCTGGGGACAGAACACTGAAGCTTTCTTT. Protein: CASSWGQNTEAFF.